The 10 T cell receptor beta chains below come from one sample, sequenced in a study of shared clonotypes between healthy human individuals. Profiling relied on immunoSEQ multiplex PCR, and the TCRdb table lists in-frame clones only, not all of them. Seen here are 850,000 to 1,200,000 clones, about 80% observed once, and the top ten hold around 1.5%. The specimen sequenced was memory CD4+ T cells sorted from blood. The subset: CD45RA-negative fraction. These receptors originate from a man aged 18 to 30 in good health.

This rearrangement joins TRBV5-1 to TRBJ2-3, with 10 bases identical to TRBD2. With 6 bases clipped from V and 3 bases from J, the junction kept 10 bases outside the gene matches. This CDR3 is built from 16 residues. Germline CDR1 reads SGHRS; CDR2 reads YFSETQ. CDR3 coding DNA: TGCGCCAGCACGGGAGGGACTAGCGTCCCAACAGATACGCAGTATTTT. Translation gives CASTGGTSVPTDTQYF.

This chain connects TRBV29-1 to TRBJ2-7; TRBD1 might be the D (6 bases). V was cut by 6 bases and J by 4 bases, with 10 bases left in between. CDR1 SQVTM and CDR2 ANQGSEA come from the germline V gene. The CDR3 covers 11 residues. The CDR3 loop reads CSVADSYEQYF. The DNA of the CDR3 is TGCAGCGTCGCGGACAGTTACGAGCAGTACTTC.

The chain recombines TRBV4-3 with TRBJ1-4; 10 bases are a match to TRBD1. V lost 4 bases, J lost 6 bases, and 2 bases stayed unmatched. The CDR3 is 14 amino acids. The V gene's germline CDR1 is LGHNA and CDR2 YSLEER. The CDR3 nucleotides are TGCGCCAGCAGCCCAGGACAGGGGGATGAAAAACTGTTTTTT. Encoded protein: CASSPGQGDEKLFF.

This clone was observed a handful of times. V is TRBV5-1 and J is TRBJ1-5; D gene uncertain. CDR3 length: 14 residues. Germline loops: CDR1 SGHRS, CDR2 YFSETQ. The V end lost 3 bases, the J end lost 5 bases, and 12 bases lay between the germline ends. The CDR3 sequence: CASSSGQVDQPQHF. The DNA of the CDR3 is TGCGCCAGCAGCTCTGGCCAGGTAGATCAGCCCCAGCATTTT.

The CDR3 sequence is CASSLLRNEQFF. CDR3 nucleotides: TGCGCCAGCAGCTTGCTTAGGAATGAGCAGTTCTTC. The chain links TRBV5-1 to TRBJ2-1; D not certain. The V gene lost 1 base and the J gene lost 7 bases, with 6 bases spanning the gap. This CDR3 comprises 12 residues. CDR1 is SGHRS, CDR2 YFSETQ, per germline.

Details on this clone: Other DNA sequences from this sample encode an identical CDR3 as well. CDR3 nucleotide sequence: TGTGCCAGCAGTCCGGGACTAGCGGGAGCAGATACGCAGTATTTT. Translating gives CASSPGLAGADTQYF. The V gene is TRBV5-4, the J gene TRBJ2-3, with TRBD2 identical over 14 bases. Germline V CDR1 and CDR2: SGHNT, YYREEE (reference sequence). The length of the CDR3 is 15 residues. After removal of 5 bases from V and 4 bases from J, the junction contained 3 bases not matched to a gene.

This chain connects TRBV9 to TRBJ2-7; D is possibly TRBD1 or TRBD2 (5 bases each). The CDR3 spans 15 residues. V lost 0 bases and J 6 bases, leaving 16 bases between the germline ends. The germline V gene encodes CDR1 SGDLS and CDR2 YYNGEE. The CDR3 bases are TGTGCCAGCAGCGTAGGGGAGCAAAATAGGGGCGAGCAGTACTTC. This sequence encodes CASSVGEQNRGEQYF. Full variable domain (outside the CDR3, taken from reference TRBV9 and TRBJ2-7): DSGVTQTPKHLITATGQRVTLRCSPRSGDLSVYWYQQSLDQGLQFLIQYYNGEERAKGNILERFSAQQFPDLHSELNLSSLELGDSALYFCASSVGEQNRGEQYFGPGTRLTVT.

The chain recombines TRBV10-3 with TRBJ2-3, with 9 nucleotides matching TRBD1. V gave up 11 bases and J gave up 4 bases; unmatched junction bases: 10. CDR3 length: 14 amino acids. Germline lookup yields CDR1 ENHRY and CDR2 SYGVKD. CDR3 DNA: TGTGCCGCCGAACCGGGACAGGGAGCAGATACGCAGTATTTT. This sequence encodes CAAEPGQGADTQYF.

This rearrangement joins TRBV2 to TRBJ1-5; maybe TRBD1 (5 bases). The CDR3 runs 16 residues. V lost 2 bases to trimming and J lost 1 base, with 12 bases between them. Germline V gives CDR1 SNHLY, CDR2 FYNNEI. As DNA, the CDR3 is TGTGCCAGCAGTGAATGGGGAGGGGTAAGCAATCAGCCCCAGCATTTT. Translated: CASSEWGGVSNQPQHF.

This clone showed up just a few times. The chain combines TRBV18 with TRBJ2-6; 8 nucleotides align to TRBD1. Germline values: CDR1 KGHSH, CDR2 LQKENI. The CDR3 has 18 residues. Trimming at V came to 3 bases and at J to 1 base, leaving 8 bases not matched to a gene. The CDR3 coding sequence is TGTGCCAGCTCACCGGTGGGACAGGCCCTATCTGGGGCCAACGTCCTGACTTTC. Its protein product is CASSPVGQALSGANVLTF.